These 7 T cell receptor beta chains came from one sample sequenced in a study of T-cell reconstitution after alpha-beta-depleted transplantation in children. Unique molecular identifiers were incorporated during preparation of the TCRbeta library. TCRdb processed the PCR reads anew with MiXCR; each CDR3 protein has one entry. The data show around 300,000 distinct CDR3 sequences, roughly 11% seen once. The source material was peripheral blood, sampled 180 days after TCRalphabeta/CD19-depleted stem cell transplant. The receptors shown here come from a male patient between 2 and 9 years old who had a stem cell transplant for chronic granulomatous disease, so the T cells may come from the graft donor.

There are many counts of this clonotype. The V and J genes are TRBV5-1 and TRBJ1-1, with D unresolved. The CDR3 totals 13 residues. Germline V gene sequence: CDR1 SGHRS, CDR2 YFSETQ. The germline V and J ends were trimmed by 4 bases and 6 bases, with 13 bases remaining between them. CDR3 region: CASSKTLGPEAFF. The CDR3 nucleotides are TGCGCCAGCAGCAAAACCCTGGGCCCTGAAGCTTTCTTT.

This clonotype was seen ten or more times. V usage is TRBV5-1 and J usage is TRBJ2-1; weak D call: TRBD1 (6 bases). Germline loops: CDR1 SGHRS, CDR2 YFSETQ. Trimming cost V 5 bases and J 4 bases, with 10 bases left between them. The CDR3 is 13 amino acids. The CDR3 DNA is TGCGCCAGCAGTACAGGGCCATACAATGAGCAGTTCTTC. Translation: CASSTGPYNEQFF.

This clonotype was picked up many times. The chain links TRBV12-3 or TRBV12-4 to TRBJ1-6, with a tentative D call TRBD1 (6 bases). CDR3 length: 15 amino acids. V lost 5 bases and J 4 bases, leaving 12 bases between the germline ends. Here the CDR3 reads CASSNRDKYNSPLHF. CDR3 nucleotide sequence: TGTGCCAGCAGTAACCGGGACAAATATAATTCACCCCTCCACTTT.

This clonotype was detected ten times or more. The chain employs TRBV5-1 and TRBJ2-7; weak D call: TRBD2 (6 bases). The CDR3 is 13 residues long. With 4 bases removed from V and 4 bases from J, the gap between germline ends came to 12 bases. Germline V gene lookup returns CDR1 SGHRS and CDR2 YFSETQ. This CDR3 reads CASSPAGSYEQYF. CDR3 coding DNA: TGCGCCAGCAGCCCAGCGGGTAGTTACGAGCAGTACTTC.

J is TRBJ2-3 and V is TRBV20-1; TRBD1 aligns across 8 bases. The tail of the sequence fits TRBJ1-5 better, so the J call may be wrong. The CDR3 is 18 amino acids. Germline CDR1 reads DFQATT; CDR2 reads SNEGSKA (reference sequence). CDR3 sequence: CSARVLPRTGSSTYTQHF. In DNA form, the CDR3 reads TGCAGTGCTAGAGTCCTTCCCAGGACAGGGTCATCCACATATACGCAGCATTTT.

The chain combines TRBV4-1 with TRBJ1-6; D gene ambiguous. The CDR3 sequence is 16 residues long. Germline CDR1 MGHRA, CDR2 YSYEKL. Trimming pared 1 base from V and 0 bases from J, leaving 7 bases between. The CDR3 bases are TGCGCCAGCAGCCAAGTCAAGGTCTCCTATAATTCACCCCTCCACTTT. This encodes CASSQVKVSYNSPLHF.

This clonotype was observed at least ten times. J is TRBJ2-2 and V is TRBV9; a weak D match, TRBD1 (6 bases). The length of the CDR3 is 17 residues. The V gene lost 1 base and the J gene lost 2 bases, with 15 bases spanning the gap. Looked up from germline, CDR1 is SGDLS and CDR2 is YYNGEE. In nucleotides, the CDR3 is TGTGCCAGCAGCGTAACAGGGCCAGGGGCTAACACCGGGGAGCTGTTTTTT. Protein: CASSVTGPGANTGELFF.